Each of the 9 T cell receptor beta chains below was sequenced from the same sample in a study of T-cell reconstitution after alpha-beta-depleted transplantation in children. Preparing the TCRbeta library involved the use of unique molecular identifiers. One entry per CDR3 protein results from TCRdb running MiXCR on the PCR reads. Among around 250,000 distinct CDR3 sequences listed, roughly 26% were seen once. The input for sequencing was PBMCs, taken before TCRalphabeta/CD19-depleted stem cell transplant. These receptors originate from a girl aged 2 to 9 with Fanconi anemia, due to receive a stem cell transplant.

The table lists this clonotype with many counts. This rearrangement joins TRBV29-1 to TRBJ2-1; no clear D gene. The germline V gene encodes CDR1 SQVTM and CDR2 ANQGSEA. The CDR3 sequence is 14 residues long. V dropped 0 bases and J dropped 0 bases, with 6 bases sitting between them. The CDR3 is CSVEDRFSYNEQFF. DNA of the CDR3: TGCAGCGTTGAAGACAGGTTCTCCTACAATGAGCAGTTCTTC.

This clonotype was picked up many times. The J gene is TRBJ2-3, the V gene TRBV5-1, with 7 nucleotides matching TRBD2. The CDR3 runs to 15 residues. Germline CDR1 reads SGHRS; CDR2 reads YFSETQ. Trimming cost V 5 bases and J 0 bases; bases outside gene matches: 6. The CDR3 DNA reads TGCGCCAGCAGACCCCGGGGGGAGAGCACAGATACGCAGTATTTT. It specifies CASRPRGESTDTQYF.

This clonotype was seen many times. J is TRBJ2-1 and V is TRBV5-1; 7 bases are a match to TRBD1. The V gene's germline CDR1 is SGHRS and CDR2 YFSETQ. CDR3 length equals 15 residues. V gave up 2 bases and J gave up 4 bases; unmatched junction bases: 6. This CDR3 is CASSFEDRIYNEQFF. The CDR3 DNA follows: TGCGCCAGCAGCTTCGAGGACAGGATTTACAATGAGCAGTTCTTC. Supplemented by reference TRBV5-1 and TRBJ2-1, the full variable domain reads KAGVTQTPRYLIKTRGQQVTLSCSPISGHRSVSWYQQTPGQGLQFLFEYFSETQRNKGNFPGRFSGRQFSNSRSEMNVSTLELGDSALYLCASSFEDRIYNEQFFGPGTRLTVL.

This clonotype has at least ten counts. The chain joins TRBV20-1 to TRBJ1-1, with a tentative D call TRBD1 (5 bases). The CDR3 covers 12 residues. V gave up 5 bases and J gave up 0 bases, with 7 bases separating them. Germline CDR1 DFQATT, CDR2 SNEGSKA (reference sequence). The CDR3 region has the DNA TGCAGTGCTTACAGGTTGAACACTGAAGCTTTCTTT. It yields the protein CSAYRLNTEAFF.

The chain links TRBV19 to TRBJ2-1; 7 positions agree with TRBD1. Trimming at V came to 4 bases and at J to 1 base, leaving 10 bases not matched to a gene. Germline V CDR1 and CDR2: LNHDA, SQIVND (reference sequence). CDR3 length: 17 amino acids. CDR3 bases: TGTGCCAGTAGTAAGGAACAGGGGTTGTTGTCCTACAATGAGCAGTTCTTC. Its protein product is CASSKEQGLLSYNEQFF.

This clonotype was recorded many times. The rearrangement joins TRBV29-1 to TRBJ1-2, with 8 nucleotides matching TRBD1. The CDR3 has 14 amino acids. The trim removed 7 bases at V and 7 bases at J, leaving 14 bases unmatched. Germline assignment: CDR1 SQVTM and CDR2 ANQGSEA. CDR3 bases: TGCAGCGCAATACACGGACAGGGTAATTTTGGCTACACCTTC. It yields the protein CSAIHGQGNFGYTF.

Ten or more counts support this clonotype. The V call is TRBV7-2, the J call TRBJ2-7; 7 bases fit TRBD2. CDR3 length: 14 residues. Trimming removed 1 base from V and 2 bases from J; junction bases left unmatched: 2. Per the germline V gene, CDR1 is SGHTA and CDR2 is FQGNSA. The CDR3 nucleotides are TGTGCCAGCAGCTTAGGGGCGGGAGCCTACGAGCAGTACTTC. The encoded protein is CASSLGAGAYEQYF.

The CDR3 coding sequence is TGTGCCAGCGGGAGACTAGTGGTAAATGAGCAGTTCTTC. This encodes CASGRLVVNEQFF. The V call is TRBV2, the J call TRBJ2-1; D is possibly TRBD2 (6 bases). V was pared by 8 bases and J by 7 bases, with 15 bases between. CDR3 length: 13 residues. Germline values: CDR1 SNHLY, CDR2 FYNNEI.

This rearrangement joins TRBV12-3 or TRBV12-4 to TRBJ2-7; D is unclear. The CDR3 runs to 12 residues. The germline V and J ends were trimmed by 5 bases and 2 bases, with 7 bases remaining between them. The CDR3 DNA is TGTGCCAGCAGTATTAACCCCTACGAGCAGTACTTC. Its protein product is CASSINPYEQYF.